The source of this T cell receptor beta chain is a study of T cell clusters in autoimmune cytopenias. Tens of thousands of genome equivalents of blood DNA were amplified for TRB. TRB rearrangements were amplified by touch-down multiplex PCR with mixed TRB-A/B primers. Reanalyzing the multiplex PCR reads, TCRdb keeps one entry per CDR3 protein, without DNA. Its clone listing holds 3,500 to 4,500 distinct CDR3 sequences. This clonotype is classed as medium-sized by frequency. The CDR3 is made up of 17 amino acids. Germline V gives CDR1 SGHDT, CDR2 YYEEEE. The same sample was also studied in work on T cell repertoires in aging, cancer and after chemotherapy. From that paper: In healthy donors, age-related TCR diversity loss mainly reflected lost richness.

V and J are TRBV5-6 and TRBJ2-5; TCRdb indicates TRBD2, and absent DNA this call remains unverified. The sequenced sample was peripheral blood. The source is a human donor with an autoimmune cytopenia or autoimmune hepatitis (not recorded which). CDR3 sequence: CASSSILAGHAQETQYF. Full variable domain (remainder filled in from reference TRBV5-6 and TRBJ2-5): DAGVTQSPTHLIKTRGQQVTLRCSPKSGHDTVSWYQQALGQGPQFIFQYYEEEERQRGNFPDRFSGHQFPNYSSELNVNALLLGDSALYLCASSSILAGHAQETQYFGPGTRLLVL.